This T cell receptor (beta chain) appears in the sequencing data of a study of cytomegalovirus exposure and HLA in healthy donors. There are 15 residues in the CDR3. Germline V CDR1 and CDR2: SGHVS, FNYEAQ. Trimming stripped 1 base from V and 5 bases from J, with 15 bases between. PCR was performed using 60 Vbeta and 13 Jbeta primers. Assay used: immunoSEQ multiplex PCR; TCRdb lists only in-frame clones, some missing. The repertoire consists of about 110,000 clones, with around 75% occurring once and the leading ten covering 2.5% to 3%. Sequenced sample: PBMCs. The chain recombines TRBV7-6 with TRBJ2-7; D perhaps matches TRBD1 (6 bases). The receptor comes from a male donor in good health and CMV-seropositive. The CDR3 DNA follows: TGTGCCAGCAGCTTAGTCCCGCCCCCAGGGGACGAGCAGTACTTC. Its protein product is CASSLVPPPGDEQYF. The complete variable domain, with remaining parts taken from reference TRBV7-6 and TRBJ2-7, reads GAGVSQSPRYKVTKRGQDVALRCDPISGHVSLYWYRQALGQGPEFLTYFNYEAQQDKSGLPNDRFSAERPEGSISTLTIQRTEQRDSAMYRCASSLVPPPGDEQYFGPGTRLTVT.